This T cell receptor beta chain was captured by sequencing in a study of OX40 agonist ivuxolimab in advanced cancers. Study in general: Ivuxolimab was delivered to patients intravenously every 2 weeks at doses spanning 0.01 to 10 mg/kg.

Broader study findings: At 0.1 to 3.0 mg/kg and by week 6, CD4+ and CD8+ T cells in the blood had expanded clonally.

Profiled with immunoSEQ multiplex PCR; TCRdb holds only in-frame clones, not every one. This sample has around 46,000 clones; about 89% occur once, and the top ten carry around 11%. Points on this clone: What it recognizes is unknown.

Losses at the gene ends were 3 bases for V and 6 bases for J; bases not matched to a gene: 15. The CDR3 spans 19 residues. Germline V lookup: CDR1 MNHEY, CDR2 SMNVEV (reference sequence). The rearrangement links TRBV27 to TRBJ2-7, with 15 bases identical to TRBD2. This sample comprised CD4+ or CD8+ T cells sorted from blood, obtained in a trial of the OX40 agonist ivuxolimab. This receptor was taken from an adult with an advanced solid tumor such as melanoma, head and neck, liver or kidney cancer. The CDR3 DNA sequence: TGTGCCAGCAGTTTCCTCCCTCCGGGACTAGCGGGAGGTAGTAGCGAGCAGTACTTC. Its protein is CASSFLPPGLAGGSSEQYF.